The rows below give T cell receptor beta chains drawn from one sample of a study of T cell responses to AZD1222 COVID-19 vaccine. Profiling relied on immunoSEQ multiplex PCR, and the TCRdb table lists in-frame clones only, not all of them. Of approximately 200,000 clones in the sample, 94% are singletons; the top ten hold roughly 9.2%. This material consisted of peripheral blood, taken on day 0 of AZD1222 vaccination. These receptors all stem from an adult in good health. Each CDR3 is given without its conserved first and last residue.

TRBV9	TRBJ2-7	ASSVVDSGRYEQY
TRBV10-3	TRBJ1-1	AISPDSYTEAF
TRBV29-1	TRBJ1-1	SVVREGTEAF
TRBV28	TRBJ2-1	ASSLEIAGALNEQF
TRBV29-1	TRBJ2-3	SALAGGPPDTQY
TRBV12-3/TRBV12-4	TRBJ1-1	ASSLDREAF
TRBV4-3	TRBJ2-7	ASSQLAGVFHEQY
TRBV9	TRBJ2-5	ASNPEGAGETQY
TRBV4-3	TRBJ2-2	ASSQRQGTNTGELF
TRBV9	TRBJ1-1	ASSVGRGGGTEAF
TRBV28	TRBJ2-7	ASSSTTGYEQY
TRBV7-3	TRBJ2-5	ASSSSGRKTQY
TRBV5-1	TRBJ2-3	ASSLGGQDTQY
TRBV28	TRBJ1-5	ASKPPGQLGGSNQPQH
TRBV28	TRBJ1-2	ASSYGQGAGGYT
TRBV18	TRBJ2-3	ASSLGSTDTQY
TRBV20-1	TRBJ2-7	SASISAGVSEQY
TRBV11-2	TRBJ2-7	ASSLGRDRFSYEQY
TRBV18	TRBJ2-2	ASSPRAQGANTGELF
TRBV5-1	TRBJ1-1	ASSLAAGKTEAF
TRBV19	TRBJ1-1	ASSSGTGANTEAF
TRBV5-5	TRBJ2-7	ASSGGLAGTDKQY
TRBV4-1	TRBJ2-7	ASSPRVGSYEQY
TRBV20-1	TRBJ2-1	SARDTREQF